This TCR beta chain was identified in a study of CD8+CD57+ T cells in acquired aplastic anemia. Study conclusions and caveats: Overlap between patients and controls comprised about 30 CD8+ CDR3 sequences.

As concerns this clonotype: Its antigen is not known.

Using genomic DNA as the template, TCR beta VDJ and CDR3 profiling was carried out. TCRdb analysed the reads with MiXCR anew, one entry per CDR3 protein. Of 270,000 or so distinct CDR3 sequences listed, 82% are singletons. This CDR3 is 16 amino acids long. CDR1 is SGHVT and CDR2 is SQSDAQ in the germline V gene. V lost 4 bases, J lost 15 bases, and 16 bases stayed unmatched. Patients chosen for sequencing had CD8+CD57+ cells that had expanded, as shown by flow cytometry. The sequencing sample was made of sorted CD4+, CD8+, or CD8+CD57+ T cells (not recorded which) from PBMCs. V gene TRBV7-4 combines with J gene TRBJ2-6; 9 bases align to TRBD2. This clonotype originated in a human donor with aplastic anemia. The CDR3 reads CASSWAGGSNYGYLTF. The CDR3, as DNA: TGTGCCAGCAGCTGGGCGGGAGGGTCAAACTATGGCTACCTGACTTTC.